This is a list of T cell receptor beta chains from one sample in a study of T cell responses to AZD1222 COVID-19 vaccine. The assay was immunoSEQ multiplex PCR, and TCRdb's table has in-frame clones only and misses some. The sample contains about 94,000 clones, roughly 85% of which appear only once. The material sequenced was peripheral blood, taken 28 days after the second AZD1222 dose. Every receptor here comes from an adult who received the AZD1222 COVID-19 vaccine. Each CDR3 is given with its conserved first and last residue. D genes are given only for firm matches. Only some rows state a clone size, as once, few, many or a class for expanded clones.

clone_size j_call v_call d_call cdr3_nt cdr3_aa
. TRBJ1-4 TRBV10-3 . TGTGCCATCAGTGATTTCGGTCGATGGAATGAAAAACTGTTTTTT CAISDFGRWNEKLFF
. TRBJ2-3 TRBV5-6 . TGTGCCAGCAGCTGGGTGCTGGAGGGTACGACAGATACGCAGTATTTT CASSWVLEGTTDTQYF
. TRBJ2-7 TRBV4-3 . TGCGCCAGCAGCCATAGCTTCATGGGCGAGCAGTACTTC CASSHSFMGEQYF
. TRBJ2-7 TRBV6-5 . TGTGCCAGCAGTCGACGGACATCCCTCGAGCAGTACTTC CASSRRTSLEQYF
. TRBJ2-1 TRBV18 TRBD2 TGTGCCAGCTCACCACCTAGCGGGAGGGTGGTTGAGCAGTTCTTC CASSPPSGRVVEQFF
. TRBJ2-7 TRBV14 TRBD2 TGTGCCAGCAGCCCCCTCGGTGGTAGCGGGTCCTACGAGCAGTACTTC CASSPLGGSGSYEQYF
once TRBJ1-5 TRBV28 TRBD1 TGTGCCAGCAGTTTAGGAGGGGGCGTAAGTCAGCCCCAGCATTTT CASSLGGGVSQPQHF
. TRBJ1-1 TRBV6-5 . TGTGCCAGCAGTTACAGGGCAGCCGGGAACACTGAAGCTTTCTTT CASSYRAAGNTEAFF
. TRBJ2-1 TRBV5-1 . TGCGCCAGCAGGATCGGGGATTCCTACAATGAGCAGTTCTTC CASRIGDSYNEQFF
. TRBJ2-5 TRBV4-3 . TGCGCCAGCAGCCGGGGGGTCCAAGAGACCCAGTACTTC CASSRGVQETQYF
. TRBJ2-1 TRBV5-1 TRBD2 TGCGCCAGCAGCCAGGGAGCGGGGGGTAACAATGAGCAGTTCTTC CASSQGAGGNNEQFF